Shown below are 21 T cell receptor beta chains from a single sample sequenced in a study of T cell responses to AZD1222 COVID-19 vaccine. TCRdb's copy holds only in-frame clones and misses some; the assay was immunoSEQ multiplex PCR. The profile shows 250,000 to 300,000 clones, around 93% of them singletons. Sequencing was performed on peripheral blood, taken 28 days after the second AZD1222 dose. Receptors were obtained from an adult who received the AZD1222 COVID-19 vaccine.

This chain uses TRBV5-1 with TRBJ2-7; D could derive from TRBD1 or TRBD2 (6 bases each). CDR3 length: 15 amino acids. Trimming took off 6 bases at V and 3 bases at J, with 19 bases between the two ends. Germline CDR1 reads SGHRS; CDR2 reads YFSETQ. CDR3 DNA: TGCGCCAGCACCCTCGGGGGACAATTTGTCTACGAGCAGTACTTC. Encoded protein: CASTLGGQFVYEQYF.

The chain recombines TRBV14 with TRBJ2-1; D may match TRBD1 or TRBD2 (6 bases each). V was shortened by 0 bases and J by 15 bases, with 15 bases between the two germline ends. The CDR3 has 13 amino acids. From germline, CDR1 is SGHDN and CDR2 FVKESK. The CDR3: CASSQEGGTKRFF. The CDR3 nucleotides read TGTGCCAGCAGCCAAGAGGGCGGGACAAAACGGTTCTTC.

The gene calls are TRBV6-5 and TRBJ2-1; D is ambiguous. Germline V CDR1 and CDR2: MNHEY, SVGAGI. The CDR3 covers 12 residues. V was shortened by 8 bases and J by 3 bases, with 8 bases between the two germline ends. CDR3 sequence: CASWALYNEQFF. The CDR3 DNA reads TGTGCCAGCTGGGCCCTCTACAATGAGCAGTTCTTC.

The chain joins TRBV28 to TRBJ1-3, with 7 bases aligning to TRBD1. The V gene end was trimmed by 3 bases and the J gene end by 2 bases; junction bases not matched to a gene: 4. Germline V gene sequence: CDR1 MDHEN, CDR2 SYDVKM. There are 15 residues in the CDR3. CDR3 sequence: CASSFPGTAGNTIYF. The CDR3 DNA sequence: TGTGCCAGCAGTTTCCCGGGGACAGCTGGAAACACCATATATTTT.

The chain carries TRBV7-2 and TRBJ2-5, with 7 bases lining up with TRBD2. The V and J ends lost 0 bases and 2 bases, in that order; junction bases with no gene match: 3. This CDR3 is 15 amino acids long. Germline V gives CDR1 SGHTA, CDR2 FQGNSA. The CDR3 DNA reads as TGTGCCAGCAGCTTAGCGGGACTACAACAAGAGACCCAGTACTTC. It yields the protein CASSLAGLQQETQYF.

The rearrangement uses TRBV18 and TRBJ2-7; D not certain. The CDR3 totals 15 residues. Per germline, CDR1 KGHSH and CDR2 LQKENI. Trimming took off 3 bases at V and 0 bases at J, with 12 bases between the two ends. The CDR3 nucleotides read TGTGCCAGCTCACCTACCCAGACACTCTCCTACGAGCAGTACTTC. Amino acid sequence: CASSPTQTLSYEQYF.

The J gene is TRBJ1-6, the V gene TRBV19, with D perhaps matching TRBD1 (6 bases). Trimming pared 1 base from V and 5 bases from J, leaving 12 bases between. Germline-derived CDR1 and CDR2 are LNHDA and SQIVND (reference sequence). The CDR3 length is 16 residues. CDR3 residues: CASSIGRAGDNSPLHF. DNA of the CDR3: TGTGCCAGTAGTATAGGCCGGGCAGGGGATAATTCACCCCTCCACTTT. Looking up the rest from reference TRBV19 and TRBJ1-6 gives the full variable domain: DGGITQSPKYLFRKEGQNVTLSCEQNLNHDAMYWYRQDPGQGLRLIYYSQIVNDFQKGDIAEGYSVSREKKESFPLTVTSAQKNPTAFYLCASSIGRAGDNSPLHFGNGTRLTVT.

The CDR3 sequence is CASSFRGGRTGELFF. CDR3 DNA sequence: TGTGCCAGCAGTTTTCGTGGGGGTAGAACCGGGGAGCTGTTTTTT. The rearrangement links TRBV27 to TRBJ2-2; D may match TRBD1 or TRBD2 (5 bases each). The V end lost 3 bases, the J end lost 5 bases, and 13 bases lay between the germline ends. The CDR3 spans 15 residues. Germline assignment: CDR1 MNHEY and CDR2 SMNVEV (reference sequence).

The chain recombines TRBV6-4 with TRBJ2-1; 9 bases map to TRBD2. Germline trimming cut 6 bases from V and 4 bases from J; bases unmatched to any gene: 10. CDR3 size: 16 residues. In germline, CDR1 is MRHNA, CDR2 SNTAGT. The DNA of the CDR3 is TGTGCCAGCAGCCCCTCCAGACTAGCGGTTTACAATGAGCAGTTCTTC. Translation: CASSPSRLAVYNEQFF.

The chain combines TRBV11-2 with TRBJ1-1; 10 bases match TRBD1. J was trimmed by 7 bases and V by 6 bases; bases with no gene match: 8. From germline, CDR1 is SGHAT and CDR2 FQNNGV. The CDR3 contains 14 residues. The CDR3 nucleotides read TGTGCCAGCAGTTCGACAGGGGGCGAGGGTGAAGCTTTCTTT. This gives the protein CASSSTGGEGEAFF.

The chain links TRBV28 to TRBJ2-7; 9 bases are a match to TRBD1. The germline CDR1 and CDR2 sequences are MDHEN and SYDVKM. The V and J ends lost 5 bases and 4 bases, in that order; junction bases with no gene match: 12. The CDR3 spans 16 residues. In DNA form, the CDR3 reads TGTGCCAGCAGTGGGAGACGGACAGGGGAACCATACGAGCAGTACTTC. This sequence encodes CASSGRRTGEPYEQYF.

This clone showed up just a few times. V is TRBV2 and J is TRBJ1-2; 7 bases fit TRBD1. V trimming: 6 bases; J trimming: 4 bases; junction bases outside the gene matches: 11. The CDR3 is 15 amino acids. The germline V gene has CDR1 SNHLY and CDR2 FYNNEI. The CDR3 sequence is CASSRQGPNIYGYTF. The CDR3 region has the DNA TGTGCCAGCAGCCGACAGGGACCCAACATCTATGGCTACACCTTC.

The chain links TRBV6-7 to TRBJ2-7, with D unclear. TRBV6-7 is given ORF status, its function remaining uncertain. This CDR3 has 11 residues. V lost 6 bases and J lost 5, with 8 bases in between. Written as DNA, the CDR3 is TGTGCCAGCAGCCCGCGGCACGAGCAGTACTTC. Translation: CASSPRHEQYF.

CDR3 in DNA: TGTGCCAGCAGCTTAGAGGGGTGGTCTAGCGGGAGAAGACTGCTTTACGAGCAGTACTTC. Protein: CASSLEGWSSGRRLLYEQYF. This rearrangement joins TRBV11-3 to TRBJ2-7; 10 positions agree with TRBD2. Germline V gene sequence: CDR1 SGHNT, CDR2 YENEEA. The V segment lost 0 bases and the J segment 4 bases; nucleotides outside the gene matches: 18. The CDR3 runs to 20 residues.

The chain is built from TRBV5-4 and TRBJ1-2, with 7 bases lining up with TRBD1. The CDR3 consists of 14 residues. V dropped 3 bases and J dropped 8; count of bases not matched to a gene: 10. Germline lookup yields CDR1 SGHNT and CDR2 YYREEE (reference sequence). The CDR3 here is CASSWGDSQGGYTF. The CDR3 DNA is TGTGCCAGCAGCTGGGGGGACAGTCAGGGAGGCTACACCTTC.

The rearrangement links TRBV7-2 to TRBJ1-5; 9 bases agree with TRBD1. V shed 3 bases and J 5 bases; nucleotides not matched to a gene: 5. CDR1 SGHTA and CDR2 FQGNSA come from the germline V gene. The CDR3 sequence is 15 residues long. The CDR3 region is CASSLGQGLYQPQHF. The CDR3 DNA follows: TGTGCCAGCAGCTTGGGACAGGGACTCTATCAGCCCCAGCATTTT.

The chain carries TRBV13 and TRBJ1-4; 8 positions match TRBD1. Germline CDR1 reads PRHDT; CDR2 reads FYEKMQ (reference sequence). The CDR3 runs 15 residues. The V segment lost 5 bases and the J segment 8 bases; nucleotides outside the gene matches: 10. This CDR3 reads CASSDRGRVGEKLFF. Written as DNA, the CDR3 is TGTGCCAGCAGCGACAGGGGTCGGGTTGGAGAAAAACTGTTTTTT.

This chain connects TRBV15 to TRBJ2-2; 7 positions match TRBD1. Germline V gene data show CDR1 as LNHNV and CDR2 as YYDKDF (reference sequence). The V segment lost 4 bases and the J segment 6 bases; nucleotides outside the gene matches: 5. The CDR3 loop spans 14 amino acids. In DNA form, the CDR3 reads TGTGCCACCAGCACCGCAGGGGGACCCGGGGAGCTGTTTTTT. It is translated as CATSTAGGPGELFF.

This chain joins TRBV5-4 and TRBJ2-1; D might be TRBD1 or TRBD2, each matching 6 bases. Germline loops: CDR1 SGHNT, CDR2 YYREEE (reference sequence). V was clipped by 0 bases and J by 5 bases, with 12 bases between them. This CDR3 is 15 amino acids long. In DNA, the CDR3 is TGTGCCAGCAGCTTGGAGGGGGGCCTCGACAATGAGCAGTTCTTC. This encodes CASSLEGGLDNEQFF.

The CDR3 DNA reads TGTGCCAGCAGTTTATCCGGAGAGGCTTACGAGCAGTACTTC. Translation gives CASSLSGEAYEQYF. The chain joins TRBV28 to TRBJ2-7; D gene unclear. Germline-derived CDR1 and CDR2 are MDHEN and SYDVKM. The CDR3 consists of 14 residues. Trimming left V 1 base short and J 4 bases short, with 11 bases between. The full variable domain, rest sourced from reference TRBV28 and TRBJ2-7, is DVKVTQSSRYLVKRTGEKVFLECVQDMDHENMFWYRQDPGLGLRLIYFSYDVKMKEKGDIPEGYSVSREKKERFSLILESASTNQTSMYLCASSLSGEAYEQYFGPGTRLTVT.

The chain links TRBV6-2 or TRBV6-3 to TRBJ1-1; tentatively, D is TRBD1 (5 bases). The CDR3 covers 15 residues. Deletions cut 0 bases from V and 4 bases from J, with 12 bases between. CDR1 and CDR2 (germline): MNHEY, SVGEGT. The CDR3 region has the DNA TGTGCCAGCAGTTACTCGAGTCAGGGAAGCACTGAAGCTTTCTTT. Translation gives CASSYSSQGSTEAFF.